This T cell receptor (beta chain) comes out of a study of T cells in localized non-small cell lung cancer. Here immunoSEQ multiplex PCR was the method, and the copy in TCRdb shows in-frame clones only, minus some. Of 45,000 to 65,000 clones listed, around three quarters are singletons. Notes on this clone: What it recognizes is unknown.

The germline V and J ends were trimmed by 4 bases and 3 bases, with 6 bases remaining between them. CDR1 and CDR2 from the germline V gene are MGHDK and SYGVNS. This CDR3 has 12 residues. Findings and caveats of the study: There was an association of higher blood T cell density with longer overall survival. Sequencing was limited to one tumor region, leaving the possibility of heterogeneity open. For the top 100 tumor clones, a median roughly 53 also appeared in adjacent lung.

The J gene is TRBJ1-2, the V gene TRBV25-1; D call uncertain. This receptor was obtained from a woman between 40 and 69 years old with stage II lung adenocarcinoma. Source: PBMCs, taken before any cancer treatment. The CDR3 spells CASSGGYYGYTF. The CDR3 DNA reads TGTGCCAGCAGTGGAGGCTACTATGGCTACACCTTC.